A selection of T cell receptor beta chains follows, all from one sample in a study of cytomegalovirus exposure and HLA in healthy donors. Measured with immunoSEQ multiplex PCR; TCRdb has only the in-frame clones, and not every one. The sample shows roughly 150,000 clones, around 75% of them seen only once. Sequenced material: PBMCs. The receptors here all came from a woman in her 50s in good health and CMV-seropositive. Both conserved end residues are part of each CDR3. Fields, in order: V gene, D gene, CDR3 protein. The D gene is left open where the match is weak.

v_call: TRBV27; d_call: .; cdr3_aa: CASSFRISYEQYF
v_call: TRBV9; d_call: .; cdr3_aa: CASSPYQGEAGETQYF
v_call: TRBV4-1; d_call: .; cdr3_aa: CASSFQGMNTEAFF
v_call: TRBV5-1; d_call: TRBD1; cdr3_aa: CASSSQDRGLYGYTF
v_call: TRBV2; d_call: .; cdr3_aa: CASIKTTETYEQYF
v_call: TRBV6-5; d_call: .; cdr3_aa: CASSRGNTEAFF
v_call: TRBV18; d_call: TRBD2; cdr3_aa: CASSRGAGEETQYF
v_call: TRBV5-6; d_call: TRBD1; cdr3_aa: CASSWDRERQGYTF
v_call: TRBV29-1; d_call: TRBD1; cdr3_aa: CSALGDRENGYTF
v_call: TRBV6-5; d_call: TRBD2; cdr3_aa: CASWTSGAQETQYF